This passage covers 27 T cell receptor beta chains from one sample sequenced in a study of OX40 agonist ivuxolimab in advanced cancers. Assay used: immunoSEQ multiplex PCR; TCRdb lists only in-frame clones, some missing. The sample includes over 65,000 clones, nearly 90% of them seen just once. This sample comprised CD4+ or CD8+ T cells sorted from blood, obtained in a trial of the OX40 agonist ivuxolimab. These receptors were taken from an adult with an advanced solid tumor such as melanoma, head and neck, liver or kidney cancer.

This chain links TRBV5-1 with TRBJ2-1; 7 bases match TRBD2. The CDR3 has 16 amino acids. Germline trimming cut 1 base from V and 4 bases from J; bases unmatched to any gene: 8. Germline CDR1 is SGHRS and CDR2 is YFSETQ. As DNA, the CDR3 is TGCGCCAGCAGCTTGAGGGCTAGCGGAGTGTACAATGAGCAGTTCTTC. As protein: CASSLRASGVYNEQFF.

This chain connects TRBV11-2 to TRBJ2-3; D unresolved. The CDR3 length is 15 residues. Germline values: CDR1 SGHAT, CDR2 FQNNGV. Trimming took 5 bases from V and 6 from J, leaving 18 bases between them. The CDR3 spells CASSPPKARWDTQYF. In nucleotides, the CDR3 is TGTGCCAGCAGCCCCCCCAAGGCAAGGTGGGATACGCAGTATTTT.

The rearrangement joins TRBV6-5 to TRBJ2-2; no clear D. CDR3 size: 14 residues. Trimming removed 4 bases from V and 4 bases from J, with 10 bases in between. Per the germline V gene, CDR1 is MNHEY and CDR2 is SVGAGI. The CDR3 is CASSWAASTGELFF. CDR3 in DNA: TGTGCCAGCAGTTGGGCAGCCAGCACCGGGGAGCTGTTTTTT.

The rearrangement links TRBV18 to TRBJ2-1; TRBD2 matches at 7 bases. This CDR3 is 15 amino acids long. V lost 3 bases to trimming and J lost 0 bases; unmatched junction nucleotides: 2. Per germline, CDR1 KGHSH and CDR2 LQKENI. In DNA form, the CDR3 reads TGTGCCAGCTCACCGGGCGGGAGCTCCTACAATGAGCAGTTCTTC. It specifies CASSPGGSSYNEQFF.

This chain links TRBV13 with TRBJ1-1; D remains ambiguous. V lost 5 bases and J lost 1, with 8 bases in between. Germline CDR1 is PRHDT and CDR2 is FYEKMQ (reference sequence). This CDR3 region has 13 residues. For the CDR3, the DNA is TGTGCCAGCAGCCCCCGACAGAACACTGAAGCTTTCTTT. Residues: CASSPRQNTEAFF.

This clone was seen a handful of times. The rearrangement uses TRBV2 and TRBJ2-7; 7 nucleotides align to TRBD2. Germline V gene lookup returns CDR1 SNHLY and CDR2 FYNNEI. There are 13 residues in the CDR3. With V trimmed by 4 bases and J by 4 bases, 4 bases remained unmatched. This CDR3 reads CASSGEGPYEQYF. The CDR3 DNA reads TGTGCCAGCAGTGGGGAGGGCCCATACGAGCAGTACTTC.

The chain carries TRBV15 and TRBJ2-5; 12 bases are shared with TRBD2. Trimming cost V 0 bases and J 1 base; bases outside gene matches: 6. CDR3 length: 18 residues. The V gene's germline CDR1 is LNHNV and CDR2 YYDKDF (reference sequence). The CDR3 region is CATSRDSASGRAQETQYF. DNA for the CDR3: TGTGCCACCAGCAGAGATTCGGCTAGCGGGAGGGCCCAAGAGACCCAGTACTTC.

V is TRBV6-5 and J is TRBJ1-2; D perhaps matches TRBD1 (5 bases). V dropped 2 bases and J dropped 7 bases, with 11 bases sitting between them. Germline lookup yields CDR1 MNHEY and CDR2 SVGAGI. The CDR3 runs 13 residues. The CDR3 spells CASSYPAGTGYTF. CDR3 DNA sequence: TGTGCCAGCAGTTACCCAGCAGGGACTGGCTACACCTTC.

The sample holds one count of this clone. The CDR3 here is CASSAVNEQFF. CDR3 DNA sequence: TGTGCCAGCAGCGCGGTCAATGAGCAGTTCTTC. The chain has TRBV7-9 and TRBJ2-1; D uncertain. The CDR3 is 11 residues long. Per the germline V gene, CDR1 is SEHNR and CDR2 is FQNEAQ (reference sequence). Between the trimmed V and J ends, which lost 5 bases and 6 bases, there was a span of 5 bases. The full variable domain, in which reference TRBV7-9 and TRBJ2-1 provide the parts outside the CDR3, is DTGVSQNPRHKITKRGQNVTFRCDPISEHNRLYWYRQTLGQGPEFLTYFQNEAQLEKSRLLSDRFSAERPKGSFSTLEIQRTEQGDSAMYLCASSAVNEQFFGPGTRLTVL.

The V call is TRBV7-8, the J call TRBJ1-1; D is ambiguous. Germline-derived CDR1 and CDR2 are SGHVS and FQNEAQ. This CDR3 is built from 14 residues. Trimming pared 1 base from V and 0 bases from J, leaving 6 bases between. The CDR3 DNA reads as TGTGCCAGCAGCTTAGTGGAGATGAACACTGAAGCTTTCTTT. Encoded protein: CASSLVEMNTEAFF.

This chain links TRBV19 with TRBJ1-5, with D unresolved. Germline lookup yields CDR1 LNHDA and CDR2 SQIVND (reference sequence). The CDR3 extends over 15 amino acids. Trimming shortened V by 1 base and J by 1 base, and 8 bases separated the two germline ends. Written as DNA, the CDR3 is TGTGCCAGTAGTATAGGGAGGGAAAGCAATCAGCCCCAGCATTTT. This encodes CASSIGRESNQPQHF.

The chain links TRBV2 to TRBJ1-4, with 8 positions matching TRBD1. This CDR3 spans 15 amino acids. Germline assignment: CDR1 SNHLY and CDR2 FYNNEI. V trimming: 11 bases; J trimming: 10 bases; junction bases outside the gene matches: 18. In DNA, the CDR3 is TGTGCCGCAGGGGGACAGGCGATTTCAGGGGGAAAACTGTTTTTT. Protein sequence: CAAGGQAISGGKLFF. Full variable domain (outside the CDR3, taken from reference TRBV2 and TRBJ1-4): EPEVTQTPSHQVTQMGQEVILRCVPISNHLYFYWYRQILGQKVEFLVSFYNNEISEKSEIFDDQFSVERPDGSNFTLKIRSTKLEDSAMYFCAAGGQAISGGKLFFGSGTQLSVL.

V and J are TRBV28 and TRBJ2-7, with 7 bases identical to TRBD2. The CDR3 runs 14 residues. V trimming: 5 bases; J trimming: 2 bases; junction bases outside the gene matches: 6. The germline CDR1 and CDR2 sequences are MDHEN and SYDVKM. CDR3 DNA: TGTGCCAGCAGTCCGGGTGGGGGGGCCTACGAGCAGTACTTC. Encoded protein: CASSPGGGAYEQYF.

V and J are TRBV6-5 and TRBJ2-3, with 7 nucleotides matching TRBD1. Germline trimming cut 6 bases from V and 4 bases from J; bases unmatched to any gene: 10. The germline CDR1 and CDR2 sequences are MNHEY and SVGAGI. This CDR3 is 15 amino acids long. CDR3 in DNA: TGTGCCAGCAGCTCCGGGACAGTGCTTCCAGATACGCAGTATTTT. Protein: CASSSGTVLPDTQYF.

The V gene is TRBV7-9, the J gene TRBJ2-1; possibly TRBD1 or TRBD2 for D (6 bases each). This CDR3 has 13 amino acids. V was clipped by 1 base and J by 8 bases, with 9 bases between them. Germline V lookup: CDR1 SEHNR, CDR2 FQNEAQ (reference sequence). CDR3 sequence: CASSLGGAHEQFF. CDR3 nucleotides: TGTGCCAGCAGCTTAGGGGGGGCCCATGAGCAGTTCTTC.

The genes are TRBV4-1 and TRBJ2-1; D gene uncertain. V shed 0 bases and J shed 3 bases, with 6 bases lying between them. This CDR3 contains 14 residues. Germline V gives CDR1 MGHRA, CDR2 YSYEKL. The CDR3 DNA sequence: TGCGCCAGCAGCCAAGAATCGGACTACAATGAGCAGTTCTTC. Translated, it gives CASSQESDYNEQFF.

This CDR3 reads CASSAGSWAYNEQFF. The CDR3 bases are TGTGCCAGCAGTGCTGGTTCGTGGGCATACAATGAGCAGTTCTTC. The chain combines TRBV6-4 with TRBJ2-1; D remains unclear. Germline V gives CDR1 MRHNA, CDR2 SNTAGT. Trimming removed 4 bases from V and 4 bases from J, with 14 bases in between. CDR3 length: 15 residues.

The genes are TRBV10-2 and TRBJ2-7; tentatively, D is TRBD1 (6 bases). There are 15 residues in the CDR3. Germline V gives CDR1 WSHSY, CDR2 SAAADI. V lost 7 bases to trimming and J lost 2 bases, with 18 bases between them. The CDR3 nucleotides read TGCGCCAGCACATCAACAGGGAGCGGCCCCTACGAGCAGTACTTC. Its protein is CASTSTGSGPYEQYF.

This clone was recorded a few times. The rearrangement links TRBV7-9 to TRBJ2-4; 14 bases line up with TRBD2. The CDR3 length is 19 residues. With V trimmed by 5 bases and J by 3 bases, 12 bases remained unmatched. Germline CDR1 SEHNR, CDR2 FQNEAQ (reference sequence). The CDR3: CASSAPGLAGVLSKNIQYF. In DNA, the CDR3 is TGTGCCAGCAGCGCACCGGGACTAGCGGGAGTGTTGAGCAAAAACATTCAGTACTTC.

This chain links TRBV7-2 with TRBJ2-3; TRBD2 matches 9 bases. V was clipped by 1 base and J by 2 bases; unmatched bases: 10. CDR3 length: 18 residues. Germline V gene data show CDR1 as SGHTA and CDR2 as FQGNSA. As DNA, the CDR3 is TGTGCCAGCAGCTTAGATGGCGGGAGGGGAGGGAACACAGATACGCAGTATTTT. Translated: CASSLDGGRGGNTDTQYF.

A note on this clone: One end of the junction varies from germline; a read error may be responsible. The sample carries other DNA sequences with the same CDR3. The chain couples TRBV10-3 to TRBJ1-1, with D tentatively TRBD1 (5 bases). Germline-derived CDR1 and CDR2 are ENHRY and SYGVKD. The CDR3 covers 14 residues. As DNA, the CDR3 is TGTGCCATCAAGAGATCCGGGGCCAACACCGAAGCTTTCTTT. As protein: CAIKRSGANTEAFF.

This CDR3 reads CASSERITGETDTQYF. CDR3 bases: TGTGCCAGCAGTGAAAGGATAACGGGAGAGACAGATACGCAGTATTTT. The chain recombines TRBV2 with TRBJ2-3; weak D call: TRBD2 (6 bases). Germline lookup yields CDR1 SNHLY and CDR2 FYNNEI. This CDR3 contains 16 residues. With 2 bases removed from V and 3 bases from J, the gap between germline ends came to 15 bases.

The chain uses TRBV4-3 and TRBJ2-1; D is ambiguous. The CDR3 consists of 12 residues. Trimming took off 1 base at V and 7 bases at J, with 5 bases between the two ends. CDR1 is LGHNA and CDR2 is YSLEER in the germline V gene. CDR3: CASSQGLNEQFF. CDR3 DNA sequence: TGCGCCAGCAGCCAAGGACTGAATGAGCAGTTCTTC.

CDR3 DNA: TGTGCCAGTAGTAACCTGGGACCGCAGGTCGGCTATGGCTACACCTTC. Its translation: CASSNLGPQVGYGYTF. J is TRBJ1-2 and V is TRBV19; D might be TRBD1 (5 bases). This CDR3 contains 16 residues. Germline V gives CDR1 LNHDA, CDR2 SQIVND (reference sequence). Trimming took off 4 bases at V and 4 bases at J, with 19 bases between the two ends.

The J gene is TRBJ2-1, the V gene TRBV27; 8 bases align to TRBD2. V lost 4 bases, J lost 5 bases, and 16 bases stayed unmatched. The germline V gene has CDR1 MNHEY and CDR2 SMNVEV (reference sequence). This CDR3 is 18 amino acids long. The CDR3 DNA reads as TGTGCCAGCAGTTCTAAACTTACTCTAGCGGGCGGCAACAATGAGCAGTTCTTC. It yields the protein CASSSKLTLAGGNNEQFF.

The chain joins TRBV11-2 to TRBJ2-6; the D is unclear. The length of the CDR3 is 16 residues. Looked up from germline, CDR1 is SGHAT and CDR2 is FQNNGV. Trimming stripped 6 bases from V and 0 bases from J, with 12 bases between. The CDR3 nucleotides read TGTGCCAGCAGTCCCCAATGGGTCTCTGGGGCCAACGTCCTGACTTTC. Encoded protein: CASSPQWVSGANVLTF.

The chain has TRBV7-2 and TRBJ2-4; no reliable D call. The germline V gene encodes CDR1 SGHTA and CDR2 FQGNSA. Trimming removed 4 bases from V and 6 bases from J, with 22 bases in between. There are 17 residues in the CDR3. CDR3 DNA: TGTGCCAGCAGCTCCCCTCTAGGCGGTAACACCATAAACATTCAGTACTTC. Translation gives CASSSPLGGNTINIQYF.